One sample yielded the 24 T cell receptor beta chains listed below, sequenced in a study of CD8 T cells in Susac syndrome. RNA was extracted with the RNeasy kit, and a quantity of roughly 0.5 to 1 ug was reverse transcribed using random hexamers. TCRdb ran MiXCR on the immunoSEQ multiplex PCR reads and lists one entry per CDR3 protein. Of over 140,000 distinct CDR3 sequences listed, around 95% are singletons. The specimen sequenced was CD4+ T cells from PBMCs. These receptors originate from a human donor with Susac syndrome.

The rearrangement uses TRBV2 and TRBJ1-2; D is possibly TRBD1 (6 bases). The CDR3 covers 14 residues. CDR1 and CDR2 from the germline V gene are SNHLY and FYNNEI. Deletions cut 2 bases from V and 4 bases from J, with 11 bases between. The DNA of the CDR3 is TGTGCCAGCAGTGAAACCGGACAGCCCTATGGCTACACCTTC. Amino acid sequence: CASSETGQPYGYTF. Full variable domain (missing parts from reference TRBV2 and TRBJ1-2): EPEVTQTPSHQVTQMGQEVILRCVPISNHLYFYWYRQILGQKVEFLVSFYNNEISEKSEIFDDQFSVERPDGSNFTLKIRSTKLEDSAMYFCASSETGQPYGYTFGSGTRLTVV.

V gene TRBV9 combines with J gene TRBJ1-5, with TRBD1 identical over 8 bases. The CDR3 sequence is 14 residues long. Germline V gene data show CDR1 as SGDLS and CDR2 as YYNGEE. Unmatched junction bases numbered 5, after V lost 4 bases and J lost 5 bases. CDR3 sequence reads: CASSPGTGYQPQHF. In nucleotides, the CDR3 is TGTGCCAGCAGCCCCGGGACAGGATATCAGCCCCAGCATTTT.

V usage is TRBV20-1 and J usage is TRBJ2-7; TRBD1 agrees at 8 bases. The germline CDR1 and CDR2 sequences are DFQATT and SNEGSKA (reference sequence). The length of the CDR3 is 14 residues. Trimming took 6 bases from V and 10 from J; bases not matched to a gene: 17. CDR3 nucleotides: TGCAGTGCCACCCTCGGACAGGGCGACGACACACAGTACTTC. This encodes CSATLGQGDDTQYF.

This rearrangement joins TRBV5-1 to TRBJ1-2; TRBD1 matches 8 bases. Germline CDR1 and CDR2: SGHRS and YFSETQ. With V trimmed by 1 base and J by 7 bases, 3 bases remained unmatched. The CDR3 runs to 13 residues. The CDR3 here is CASSLSGQGGYTF. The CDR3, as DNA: TGCGCCAGCAGCTTGTCAGGACAGGGTGGCTACACCTTC.

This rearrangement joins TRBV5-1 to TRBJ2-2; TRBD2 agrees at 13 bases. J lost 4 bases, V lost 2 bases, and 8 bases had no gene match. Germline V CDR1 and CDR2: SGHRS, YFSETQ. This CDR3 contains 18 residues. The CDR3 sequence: CASSFPGLAGYVTGELFF. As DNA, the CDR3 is TGCGCCAGCAGCTTCCCGGGACTAGCGGGATATGTCACCGGGGAGCTGTTTTTT. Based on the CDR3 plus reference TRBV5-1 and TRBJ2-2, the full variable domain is KAGVTQTPRYLIKTRGQQVTLSCSPISGHRSVSWYQQTPGQGLQFLFEYFSETQRNKGNFPGRFSGRQFSNSRSEMNVSTLELGDSALYLCASSFPGLAGYVTGELFFGEGSRLTVL.

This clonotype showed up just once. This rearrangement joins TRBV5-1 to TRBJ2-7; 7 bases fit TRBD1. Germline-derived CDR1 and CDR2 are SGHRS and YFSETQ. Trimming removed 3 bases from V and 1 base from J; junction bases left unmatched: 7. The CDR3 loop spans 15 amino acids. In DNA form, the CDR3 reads TGCGCCAGCAGCTCCAGACAGGGTAGATCCTACGAGCAGTACTTC. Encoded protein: CASSSRQGRSYEQYF.

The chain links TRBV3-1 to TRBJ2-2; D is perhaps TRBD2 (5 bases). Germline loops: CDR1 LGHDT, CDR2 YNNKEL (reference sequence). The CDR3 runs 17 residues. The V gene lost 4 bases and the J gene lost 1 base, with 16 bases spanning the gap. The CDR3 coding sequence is TGTGCCAGCAGCCCCTTCGGTGTCGGGGTGAACACCGGGGAGCTGTTTTTT. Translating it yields CASSPFGVGVNTGELFF.

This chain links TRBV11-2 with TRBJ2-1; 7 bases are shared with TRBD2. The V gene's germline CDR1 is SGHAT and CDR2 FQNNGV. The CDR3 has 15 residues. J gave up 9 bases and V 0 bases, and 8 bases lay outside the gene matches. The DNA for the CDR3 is TGTGCCAGCAGCTTAGACGGCGGGGGAAGGGTTGAGCAGTTCTTC. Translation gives CASSLDGGGRVEQFF.

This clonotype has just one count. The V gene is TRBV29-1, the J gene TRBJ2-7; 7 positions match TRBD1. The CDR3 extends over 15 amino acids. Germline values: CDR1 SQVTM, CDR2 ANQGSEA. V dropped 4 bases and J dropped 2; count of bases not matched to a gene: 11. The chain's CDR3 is CSVGPRDSLTYEQYF. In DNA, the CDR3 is TGCAGCGTTGGTCCAAGGGACAGCCTTACCTACGAGCAGTACTTC.

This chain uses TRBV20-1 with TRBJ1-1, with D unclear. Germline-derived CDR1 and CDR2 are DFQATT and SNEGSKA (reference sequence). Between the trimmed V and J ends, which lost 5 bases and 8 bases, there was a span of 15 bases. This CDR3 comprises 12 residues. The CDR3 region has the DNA TGCAGTGCTGAACCGTCGTATCGCGAAGCTTTCTTT. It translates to CSAEPSYREAFF.

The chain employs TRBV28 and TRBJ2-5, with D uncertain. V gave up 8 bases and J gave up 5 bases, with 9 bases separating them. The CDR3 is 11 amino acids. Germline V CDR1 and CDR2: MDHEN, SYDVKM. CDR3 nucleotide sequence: TGTGCCAGCGTACGGAAGGAGACCCAGTACTTC. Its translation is CASVRKETQYF.

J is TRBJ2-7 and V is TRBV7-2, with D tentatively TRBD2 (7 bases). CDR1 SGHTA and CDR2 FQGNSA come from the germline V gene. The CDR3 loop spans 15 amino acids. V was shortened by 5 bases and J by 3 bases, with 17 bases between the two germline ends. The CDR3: CASSPRGGRYYEQYF. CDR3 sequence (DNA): TGTGCCAGCAGCCCCAGGGGCGGGAGATACTACGAGCAGTACTTC.

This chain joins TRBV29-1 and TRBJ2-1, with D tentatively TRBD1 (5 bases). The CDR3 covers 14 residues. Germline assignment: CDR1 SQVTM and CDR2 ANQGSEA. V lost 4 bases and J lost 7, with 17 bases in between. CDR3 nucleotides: TGCAGCGTTGCGGAGCTCAGGGCAAAAAATGAGCAGTTCTTC. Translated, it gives CSVAELRAKNEQFF.

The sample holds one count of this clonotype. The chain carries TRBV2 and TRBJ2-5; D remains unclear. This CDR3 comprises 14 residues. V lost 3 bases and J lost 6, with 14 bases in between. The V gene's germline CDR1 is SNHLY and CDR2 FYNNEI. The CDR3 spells CASSESSAVKTQYF. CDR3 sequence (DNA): TGTGCCAGCAGTGAGTCGTCGGCCGTGAAGACCCAGTACTTC.

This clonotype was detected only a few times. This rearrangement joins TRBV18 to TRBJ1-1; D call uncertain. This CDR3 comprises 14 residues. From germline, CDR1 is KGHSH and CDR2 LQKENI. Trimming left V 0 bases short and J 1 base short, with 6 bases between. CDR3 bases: TGTGCCAGCTCACCACCGTGGACGAACACTGAAGCTTTCTTT. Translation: CASSPPWTNTEAFF.

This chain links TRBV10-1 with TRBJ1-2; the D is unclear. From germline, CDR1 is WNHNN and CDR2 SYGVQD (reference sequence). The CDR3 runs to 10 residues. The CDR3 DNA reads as TGCGAAATAAGGGATCATGGCTACACCTTC. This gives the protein CEIRDHGYTF.

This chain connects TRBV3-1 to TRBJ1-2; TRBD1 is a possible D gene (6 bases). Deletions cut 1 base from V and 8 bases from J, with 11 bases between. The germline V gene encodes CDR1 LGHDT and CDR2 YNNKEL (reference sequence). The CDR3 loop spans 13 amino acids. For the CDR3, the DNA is TGTGCCAGCAGCCAAGTCGGGGGCAGGGGCTACACCTTC. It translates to CASSQVGGRGYTF.

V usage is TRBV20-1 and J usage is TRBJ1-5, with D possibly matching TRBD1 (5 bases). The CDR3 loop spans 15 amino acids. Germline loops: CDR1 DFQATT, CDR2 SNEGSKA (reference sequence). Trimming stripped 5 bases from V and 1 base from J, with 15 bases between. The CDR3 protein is CSAGRTRWSNQPQHF. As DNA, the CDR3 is TGCAGTGCTGGAAGGACAAGGTGGAGCAATCAGCCCCAGCATTTT.

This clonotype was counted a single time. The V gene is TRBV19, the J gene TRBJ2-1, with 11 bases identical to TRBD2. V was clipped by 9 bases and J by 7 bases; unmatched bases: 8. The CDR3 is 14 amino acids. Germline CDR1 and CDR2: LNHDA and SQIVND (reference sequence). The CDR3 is CASARIAGGNEQFF. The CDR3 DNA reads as TGTGCCAGCGCCAGGATAGCGGGAGGGAATGAGCAGTTCTTC.

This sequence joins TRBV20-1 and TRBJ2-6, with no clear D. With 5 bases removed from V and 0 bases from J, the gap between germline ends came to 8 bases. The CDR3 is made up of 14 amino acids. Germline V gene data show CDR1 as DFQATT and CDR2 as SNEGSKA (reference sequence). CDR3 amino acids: CSAGGDSGANVLTF. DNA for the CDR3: TGCAGTGCTGGCGGTGACTCTGGGGCCAACGTCCTGACTTTC.

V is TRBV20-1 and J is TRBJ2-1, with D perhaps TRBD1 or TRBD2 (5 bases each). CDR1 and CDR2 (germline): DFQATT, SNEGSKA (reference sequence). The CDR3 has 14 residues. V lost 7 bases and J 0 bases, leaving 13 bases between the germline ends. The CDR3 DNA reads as TGCAGTGTACCTTCGGGGCCCTCCTACAATGAGCAGTTCTTC. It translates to CSVPSGPSYNEQFF.

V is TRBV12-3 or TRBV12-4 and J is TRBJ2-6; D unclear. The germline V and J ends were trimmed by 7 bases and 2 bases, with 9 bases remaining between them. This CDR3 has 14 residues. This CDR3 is CASNRQAGANVLTF. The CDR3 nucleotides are TGTGCCAGCAATCGCCAGGCTGGGGCCAACGTCCTGACTTTC.

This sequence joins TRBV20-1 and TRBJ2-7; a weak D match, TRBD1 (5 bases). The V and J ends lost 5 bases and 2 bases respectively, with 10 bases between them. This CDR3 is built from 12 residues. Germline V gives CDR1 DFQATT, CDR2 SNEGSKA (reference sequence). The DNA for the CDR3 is TGCAGTGCTTTCCGACAGACCTACGAGCAGTACTTC. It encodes CSAFRQTYEQYF.

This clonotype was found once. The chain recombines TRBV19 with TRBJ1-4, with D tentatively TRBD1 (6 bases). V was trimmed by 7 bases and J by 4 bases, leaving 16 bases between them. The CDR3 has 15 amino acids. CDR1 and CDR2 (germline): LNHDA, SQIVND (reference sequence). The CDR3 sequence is CASTSPGHLNEKLFF. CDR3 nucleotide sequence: TGTGCCAGTACCTCGCCGGGACACCTTAATGAAAAACTGTTTTTT. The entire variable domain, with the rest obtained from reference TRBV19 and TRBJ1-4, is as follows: DGGITQSPKYLFRKEGQNVTLSCEQNLNHDAMYWYRQDPGQGLRLIYYSQIVNDFQKGDIAEGYSVSREKKESFPLTVTSAQKNPTAFYLCASTSPGHLNEKLFFGSGTQLSVL.